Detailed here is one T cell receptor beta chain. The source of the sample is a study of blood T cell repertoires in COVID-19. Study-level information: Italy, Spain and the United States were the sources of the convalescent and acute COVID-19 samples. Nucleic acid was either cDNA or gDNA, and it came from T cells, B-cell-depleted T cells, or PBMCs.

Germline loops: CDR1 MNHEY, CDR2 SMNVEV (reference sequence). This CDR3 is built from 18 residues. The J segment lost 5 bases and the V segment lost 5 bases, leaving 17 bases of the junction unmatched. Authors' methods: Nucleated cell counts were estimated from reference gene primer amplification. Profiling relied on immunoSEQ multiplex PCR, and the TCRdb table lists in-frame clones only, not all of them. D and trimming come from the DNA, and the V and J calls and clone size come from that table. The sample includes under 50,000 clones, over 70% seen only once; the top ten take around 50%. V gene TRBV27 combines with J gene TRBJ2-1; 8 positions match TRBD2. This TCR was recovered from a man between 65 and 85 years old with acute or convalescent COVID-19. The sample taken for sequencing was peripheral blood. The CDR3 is CASSPRGSGGRPDNEQFF. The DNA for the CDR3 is TGTGCCAGCAGTCCCCGGGGGAGCGGGGGACGGCCAGACAATGAGCAGTTCTTC.